One and the same sample provided the 21 T cell receptor beta chains below, sequenced in a study of neurological immune-mediated disorders. One entry per CDR3 protein, called by TCRdb with MiXCR from the 5' RACE reads. The sample shows roughly 100,000 distinct CDR3 sequences, about 10% of them seen only once. Time point of the sample: longitudinal time-point 3. Sequencing was done on a sample of PBMCs. The source is a female donor with HTLV-1-associated myelopathy (HAM/TSP).

CDR3 bases: TGCGCCAGCTCAGAACCCGGACAGGGCTACGAGCAGTACTTC. It translates to CASSEPGQGYEQYF. This chain links TRBV4-1 with TRBJ2-7; 8 bases match TRBD1. The CDR3 has 14 amino acids. Trimming took 8 bases from V and 3 from J; bases not matched to a gene: 9. Germline V lookup: CDR1 MGHRA, CDR2 YSYEKL.

This clonotype occurred many times. This chain uses TRBV5-1 with TRBJ1-1; TRBD1 aligns across 11 bases. Trimming cost V 3 bases and J 8 bases; bases outside gene matches: 12. The CDR3 sequence is 16 residues long. Germline V gene lookup returns CDR1 SGHRS and CDR2 YFSETQ. The chain's CDR3 is CASSSAPGQGVREAFF. As DNA, the CDR3 is TGCGCCAGCAGCTCCGCCCCGGGACAGGGGGTCCGGGAAGCTTTCTTT.

This clonotype was counted only a few times. The chain employs TRBV20-1 and TRBJ2-3; 14 bases fit TRBD2. V shed 7 bases and J 1 base; nucleotides not matched to a gene: 10. Per germline, CDR1 DFQATT and CDR2 SNEGSKA (reference sequence). The CDR3 spans 17 residues. CDR3 coding DNA: TGCAGTGTTACGACTAGCGGGGGGGCCGGCGGCACAGATACGCAGTATTTT. Translating it yields CSVTTSGGAGGTDTQYF.

Ten or more counts support this clonotype. The chain links TRBV12-3 or TRBV12-4 to TRBJ2-7, with 8 bases identical to TRBD2. J was trimmed by 4 bases and V by 3 bases; bases with no gene match: 8. The CDR3 spans 15 residues. CDR3 loop: CASSFPGKRGYEQYF. As DNA, the CDR3 is TGTGCCAGCAGTTTCCCCGGTAAGCGGGGGTACGAGCAGTACTTC.

This clonotype was counted ten times or more. The chain links TRBV20-1 to TRBJ2-1, with 7 positions matching TRBD2. This CDR3 has 14 residues. The V gene end was trimmed by 3 bases and the J gene end by 9 bases; junction bases not matched to a gene: 11. Germline CDR1 is DFQATT and CDR2 is SNEGSKA (reference sequence). The CDR3 DNA follows: TGCAGTGCTAGTTGGGGGGGGGGACTACCTGAGCAGTTCTTC. Protein: CSASWGGGLPEQFF.

This clonotype was counted between two and nine times. The chain couples TRBV7-2 to TRBJ1-2; D is undetermined. The germline V and J ends were trimmed by 4 bases and 8 bases, with 11 bases remaining between them. The germline gives CDR1 SGHTA, CDR2 FQGNSA. CDR3 size: 12 residues. The CDR3: CASSSGPWGYTF. Written as DNA, the CDR3 is TGTGCCAGCAGCTCGGGCCCGTGGGGCTACACCTTC.

This clonotype was counted ten times or more. The rearrangement links TRBV5-6 to TRBJ2-1; D gene unclear. Trimming pared 1 base from V and 0 bases from J, leaving 8 bases between. CDR3 length: 15 amino acids. CDR1 is SGHDT, CDR2 YYEEEE, per germline. The CDR3 sequence is CASSLRVSSYNEQFF. The CDR3, as DNA: TGTGCCAGCAGCTTGAGGGTAAGCTCCTACAATGAGCAGTTCTTC.

This clonotype has a count of ten or more. The genes are TRBV20-1 and TRBJ2-3, with D maybe TRBD2 (6 bases). The V gene lost 0 bases and the J gene lost 8 bases, with 15 bases spanning the gap. From germline, CDR1 is DFQATT and CDR2 SNEGSKA (reference sequence). CDR3 size: 14 residues. The CDR3 DNA sequence: TGCAGTGCTAGAGATCTTAGCGGACCGGTTACGCAGTATTTT. This codes for CSARDLSGPVTQYF.

There are many counts of this clonotype. This rearrangement joins TRBV20-1 to TRBJ2-3; D might be TRBD1 (5 bases). V shed 5 bases and J shed 2 bases, with 20 bases lying between them. Germline V lookup: CDR1 DFQATT, CDR2 SNEGSKA (reference sequence). This CDR3 has 16 residues. As DNA, the CDR3 is TGCAGTGCTTACAACATCAGGGCCTTTCCCACAGATACGCAGTATTTT. It is translated as CSAYNIRAFPTDTQYF.

Many counts were recorded for this clonotype. The chain couples TRBV9 to TRBJ2-3; 7 nucleotides agree with TRBD2. The CDR3 covers 16 residues. After removal of 1 base from V and 0 bases from J, the junction contained 5 bases not matched to a gene. Germline V gene sequence: CDR1 SGDLS, CDR2 YYNGEE. CDR3 region: CASSVIPAGSTDTQYF. CDR3 sequence (DNA): TGTGCCAGCAGCGTAATCCCAGCGGGGAGCACAGATACGCAGTATTTT.

This clonotype was recorded many times. The gene calls are TRBV5-1 and TRBJ2-7; a weak D match, TRBD2 (6 bases). This CDR3 has 14 amino acids. Germline CDR1 reads SGHRS; CDR2 reads YFSETQ. V lost 2 bases and J lost 5, with 14 bases in between. DNA for the CDR3: TGCGCCAGCAGCTTTTCTGGTTCGGGAGACGAGCAGTACTTC. Its protein is CASSFSGSGDEQYF.

The sample holds a few counts of this clonotype. V usage is TRBV6-5 and J usage is TRBJ2-3; D may correspond to TRBD1 or TRBD2 (5 bases each). Germline assignment: CDR1 MNHEY and CDR2 SVGAGI. V lost 5 bases, J lost 0 bases, and 15 bases lay in between. The CDR3 has 16 amino acids. The CDR3 nucleotides are TGTGCCAGCAGTCATCAAGTGGGACCTAGCACAGATACGCAGTATTTT. Amino acid sequence: CASSHQVGPSTDTQYF.

This clonotype came up many times. The chain joins TRBV28 to TRBJ2-7; D is perhaps TRBD2 (5 bases). V gave up 2 bases and J gave up 5 bases, with 13 bases separating them. Germline V gene lookup returns CDR1 MDHEN and CDR2 SYDVKM. The CDR3 has 14 amino acids. CDR3 residues: CASSLTRRTDEQYF. The CDR3 DNA reads TGTGCCAGCAGTTTAACCCGGAGGACCGACGAGCAGTACTTC.

The chain has TRBV19 and TRBJ1-5, with D possibly TRBD1 on 5 matching bases. This CDR3 has 18 amino acids. Trimming removed 3 bases from V and 1 base from J, with 19 bases in between. Germline loops: CDR1 LNHDA, CDR2 SQIVND (reference sequence). Here the CDR3 DNA reads TGTGCCAGTAGTATTCTTTTTTTCGGGGGTACAAGCAATCAGCCCCAGCATTTT. This gives the protein CASSILFFGGTSNQPQHF.

In its sample, this clonotype was seen many times. This rearrangement joins TRBV27 to TRBJ1-2; 7 bases map to TRBD1. There are 13 residues in the CDR3. The junction had 5 bases not matched to a gene; V was cut back by 3 bases and J by 7 bases. Germline V gene sequence: CDR1 MNHEY, CDR2 SMNVEV (reference sequence). This chain's CDR3 is CASSFLTGVGYTF. In nucleotides, the CDR3 is TGTGCCAGCAGTTTCCTCACAGGGGTTGGCTACACCTTC.

This clonotype showed up many times. The chain combines TRBV6-4 with TRBJ2-2; D unclear. The V end lost 7 bases, the J end lost 6 bases, and 18 bases lay between the germline ends. The CDR3 spans 15 residues. CDR1 and CDR2 (germline): MRHNA, SNTAGT. CDR3 coding DNA: TGTGCCAGCACCCCCAACCCCGACACCGCCGGGGAGCTGTTTTTT. Translation gives CASTPNPDTAGELFF.

This clonotype appeared many times. V and J are TRBV7-2 and TRBJ1-2, with D unclear. The CDR3 runs to 13 residues. V was clipped by 2 bases and J by 4 bases, with 8 bases between them. CDR1 and CDR2 from the germline V gene are SGHTA and FQGNSA. The CDR3 DNA reads as TGTGCCAGCAGCTTAAGCATCAGCTATGGCTACACCTTC. Residues: CASSLSISYGYTF.

The chain couples TRBV20-1 to TRBJ1-5, with 12 bases matching TRBD1. The CDR3 length is 17 residues. Unmatched junction bases numbered 12, after V lost 5 bases and J lost 4 bases. Germline V CDR1 and CDR2: DFQATT, SNEGSKA (reference sequence). CDR3 bases: TGCAGTGCTGGGAGGGACAGGGGGCGCGCCCGGAATCAGCCCCAGCATTTT. Its translation is CSAGRDRGRARNQPQHF.

This clonotype was seen repeatedly, ten times or more. V gene TRBV5-1 combines with J gene TRBJ2-6, with D hard to call. CDR3 length: 15 amino acids. The V gene's germline CDR1 is SGHRS and CDR2 YFSETQ. Trimming shortened V by 0 bases and J by 2 bases, and 6 bases separated the two germline ends. As DNA, the CDR3 is TGCGCCAGCAGCTTGGATAGGGCTGGGGCCAACGTCCTGACTTTC. This translates into CASSLDRAGANVLTF.

Many counts were recorded for this clonotype. The V and J genes are TRBV21-1 and TRBJ2-1. TRBV21-1 is reported as a pseudogene. The length of the CDR3 is 14 residues. The CDR3 reads CASSRNTGLNEQFF. CDR3 DNA: TGTGCCAGCAGCCGAAATACTGGGCTTAATGAGCAGTTCTTC.

In regard to this clonotype: This sequence may be a read error, since a much larger clone differs from it by one base. The conserved phenylalanine or tryptophan normally closing the CDR3 is absent here, so this likely arose from a read error. The V call is TRBV20-1, the J call TRBJ2-1; 9 nucleotides agree with TRBD1. Trimming at V came to 5 bases and at J to 7 bases, leaving 9 bases not matched to a gene. Germline values: CDR1 DFQATT, CDR2 SNEGSKA (reference sequence). This CDR3 has 14 residues. In DNA, the CDR3 is TGCAGTGCTTTCGGGGGACAGGGTGTAAATGAGCAGTTCTTA. Translating it yields CSAFGGQGVNEQFL.